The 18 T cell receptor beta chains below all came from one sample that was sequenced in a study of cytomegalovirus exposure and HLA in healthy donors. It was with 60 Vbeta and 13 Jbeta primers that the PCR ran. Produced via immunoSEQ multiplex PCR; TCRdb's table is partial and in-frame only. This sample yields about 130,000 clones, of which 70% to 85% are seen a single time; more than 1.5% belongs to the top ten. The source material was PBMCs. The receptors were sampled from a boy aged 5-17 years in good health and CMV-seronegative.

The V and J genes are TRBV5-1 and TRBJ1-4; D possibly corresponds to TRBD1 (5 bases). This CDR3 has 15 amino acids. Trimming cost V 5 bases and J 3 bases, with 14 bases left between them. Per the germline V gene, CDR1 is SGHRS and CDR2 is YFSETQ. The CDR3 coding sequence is TGCGCCAGCAGGGTCAGGGTCGCGGCTAATGAAAAACTGTTTTTT. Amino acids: CASRVRVAANEKLFF. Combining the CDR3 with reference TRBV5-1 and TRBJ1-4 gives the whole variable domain KAGVTQTPRYLIKTRGQQVTLSCSPISGHRSVSWYQQTPGQGLQFLFEYFSETQRNKGNFPGRFSGRQFSNSRSEMNVSTLELGDSALYLCASRVRVAANEKLFFGSGTQLSVL.

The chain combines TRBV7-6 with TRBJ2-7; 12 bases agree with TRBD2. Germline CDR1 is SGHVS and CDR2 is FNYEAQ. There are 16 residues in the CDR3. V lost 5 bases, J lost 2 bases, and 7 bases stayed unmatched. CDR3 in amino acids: CASSLGLAGKAYEQYF. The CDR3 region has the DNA TGTGCCAGCAGCCTCGGACTAGCGGGGAAGGCCTACGAGCAGTACTTC.

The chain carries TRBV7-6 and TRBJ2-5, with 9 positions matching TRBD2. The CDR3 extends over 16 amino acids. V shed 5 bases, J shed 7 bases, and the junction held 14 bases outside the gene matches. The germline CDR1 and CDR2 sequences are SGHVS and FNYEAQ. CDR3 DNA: TGTGCCAGCAGCATGGATACCGGGACTAGCTCTGGGACCCAGTACTTC. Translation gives CASSMDTGTSSGTQYF.

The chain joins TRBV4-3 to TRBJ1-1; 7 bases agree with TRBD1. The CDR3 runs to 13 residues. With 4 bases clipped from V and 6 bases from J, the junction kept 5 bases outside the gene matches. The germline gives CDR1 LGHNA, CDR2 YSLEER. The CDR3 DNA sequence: TGCGCCAGCAGCCCTACCGACAGGGCTGAAGCTTTCTTT. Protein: CASSPTDRAEAFF.

The CDR3 region is CASSLDMPDNEQFF. The DNA for the CDR3 is TGTGCCAGCAGCTTGGATATGCCAGACAATGAGCAGTTCTTC. This rearrangement joins TRBV5-6 to TRBJ2-1; D remains unclear. Germline-derived CDR1 and CDR2 are SGHDT and YYEEEE. Deletions cut 0 bases from V and 5 bases from J, with 9 bases between. This CDR3 is 14 amino acids long.

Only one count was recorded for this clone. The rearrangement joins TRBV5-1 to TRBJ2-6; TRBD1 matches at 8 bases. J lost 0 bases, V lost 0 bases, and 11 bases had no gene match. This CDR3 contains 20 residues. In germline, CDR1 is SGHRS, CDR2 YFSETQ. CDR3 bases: TGCGCCAGCAGCTTGGACTCTCAGGGGGCGTCTTTCTCTGGGGCCAACGTCCTGACTTTC. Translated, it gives CASSLDSQGASFSGANVLTF.

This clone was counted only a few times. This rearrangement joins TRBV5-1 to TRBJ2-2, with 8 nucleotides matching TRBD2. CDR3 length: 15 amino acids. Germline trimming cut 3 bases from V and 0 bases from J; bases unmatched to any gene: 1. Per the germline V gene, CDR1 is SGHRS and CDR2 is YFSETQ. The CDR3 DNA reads TGCGCCAGCAGCTATAGCGGGGCGAACACCGGGGAGCTGTTTTTT. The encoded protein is CASSYSGANTGELFF.

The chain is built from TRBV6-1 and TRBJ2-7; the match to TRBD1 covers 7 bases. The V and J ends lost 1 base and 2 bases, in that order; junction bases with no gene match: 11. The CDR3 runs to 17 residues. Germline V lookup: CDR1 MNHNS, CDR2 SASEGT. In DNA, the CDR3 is TGTGCCAGCAGTGAAGAAGGAACCGGGACAGCAACCTACGAGCAGTACTTC. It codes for CASSEEGTGTATYEQYF.

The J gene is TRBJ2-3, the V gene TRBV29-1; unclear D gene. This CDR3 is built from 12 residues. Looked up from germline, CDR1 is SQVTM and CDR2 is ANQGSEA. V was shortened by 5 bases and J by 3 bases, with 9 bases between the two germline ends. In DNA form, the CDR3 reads TGCAGCGTTTCCTCTGCGACAGATACGCAGTATTTT. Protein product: CSVSSATDTQYF.

The CDR3 sequence: CSVEIYREWDTGELFF. The DNA for the CDR3 is TGCAGCGTTGAAATTTACAGGGAGTGGGACACCGGGGAGCTGTTTTTT. This chain joins TRBV29-1 and TRBJ2-2, with D maybe TRBD1 (6 bases). Trimming stripped 2 bases from V and 3 bases from J, with 16 bases between. The CDR3 consists of 16 residues. Germline CDR1 reads SQVTM; CDR2 reads ANQGSEA.

CDR3 sequence: CASSVGSAGEQYF. CDR3 sequence (DNA): TGTGCCAGCAGCGTGGGGTCGGCGGGAGAGCAGTACTTC. The rearrangement links TRBV9 to TRBJ2-7, with a tentative D call TRBD2 (6 bases). CDR1 and CDR2 from the germline V gene are SGDLS and YYNGEE. The CDR3 totals 13 residues. V gave up 2 bases and J gave up 7 bases, with 13 bases separating them.

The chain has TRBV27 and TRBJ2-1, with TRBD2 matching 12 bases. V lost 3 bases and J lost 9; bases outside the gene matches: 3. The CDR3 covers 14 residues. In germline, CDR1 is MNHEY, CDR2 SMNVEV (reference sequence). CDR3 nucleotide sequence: TGTGCCAGCAGTTTCGGGACTAGCGGGTTTGAGCAGTTCTTC. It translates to CASSFGTSGFEQFF.

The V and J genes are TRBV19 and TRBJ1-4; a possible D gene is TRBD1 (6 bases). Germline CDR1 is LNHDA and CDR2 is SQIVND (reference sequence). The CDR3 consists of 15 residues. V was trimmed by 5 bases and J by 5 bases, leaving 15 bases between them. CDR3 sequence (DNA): TGTGCCAGTAGTCCCGACAGGTTCTCCAATGAAAAACTGTTTTTT. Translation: CASSPDRFSNEKLFF.

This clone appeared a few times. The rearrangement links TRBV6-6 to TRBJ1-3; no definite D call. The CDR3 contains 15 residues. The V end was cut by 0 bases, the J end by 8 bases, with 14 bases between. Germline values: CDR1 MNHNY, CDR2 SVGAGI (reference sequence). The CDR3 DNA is TGTGCCAGCAGTTACTCGAGTACCGCTTCGGACACCATATATTTT. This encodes CASSYSSTASDTIYF.

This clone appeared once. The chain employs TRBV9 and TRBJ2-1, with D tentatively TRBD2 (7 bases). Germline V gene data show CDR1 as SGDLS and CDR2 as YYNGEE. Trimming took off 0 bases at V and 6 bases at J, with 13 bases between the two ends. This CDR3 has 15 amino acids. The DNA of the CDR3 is TGTGCCAGCAGCGTAGAGCAAGGGGGGGGCAATGAGCAGTTCTTC. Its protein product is CASSVEQGGGNEQFF.

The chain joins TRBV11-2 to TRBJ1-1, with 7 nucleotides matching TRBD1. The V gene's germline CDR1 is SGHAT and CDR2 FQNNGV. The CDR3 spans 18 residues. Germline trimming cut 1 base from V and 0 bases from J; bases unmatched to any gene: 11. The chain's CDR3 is CASSLVEGWDSLNTEAFF. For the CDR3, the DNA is TGTGCCAGCAGCTTAGTAGAGGGCTGGGACAGCCTGAACACTGAAGCTTTCTTT.

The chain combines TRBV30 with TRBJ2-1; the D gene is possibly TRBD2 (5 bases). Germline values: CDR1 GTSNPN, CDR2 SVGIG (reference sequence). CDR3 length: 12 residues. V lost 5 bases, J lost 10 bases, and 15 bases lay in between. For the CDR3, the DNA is TGTGCCTGGGCACTAGGGTTCCCCGAGCAGTTCTTC. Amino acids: CAWALGFPEQFF.

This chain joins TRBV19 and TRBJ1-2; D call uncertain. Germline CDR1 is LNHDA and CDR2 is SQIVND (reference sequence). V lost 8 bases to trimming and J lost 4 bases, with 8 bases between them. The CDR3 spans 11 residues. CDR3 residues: CASHYSYGYTF. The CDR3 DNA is TGTGCCAGTCATTACTCCTATGGCTACACCTTC.